Detailed here is one T cell receptor beta chain. Its antigen is unidentified. This library used roughly 400 ng RNA and molecular barcoded adaptors spanning alpha/delta and beta/gamma chains. TCRdb recomputed calls from the reads with MiXCR, one row per CDR3 protein. Here the sample spans about 38,000 distinct CDR3 sequences, approximately 15% being singletons. The source of the sample is a study of read filtering for tumor transcriptome and immune sequencing. Whole-study context: Patients were about 18 male and about 15 female, mean age 65.9 years, range about 45 to 85.

Study-level results: IR-seq and RNA-seq agreed better without single-read clonotypes. Single-read clonotypes: about 81.9% of IR-seq clonotypes (around 3.5% of reads), more than 70% of RNA-seq clonotypes (under 50% of reads).

The sample consisted of a population of CD138-negative cells sorted from bone marrow. This receptor was identified in a donor at least 40 years old with multiple myeloma.

CDR3 region: CSAQRTSGGLLEQFF. In DNA form, the CDR3 reads TGCAGTGCTCAACGGACTAGCGGGGGGTTACTCGAGCAGTTCTTC. J is TRBJ2-1 and V is TRBV20-1, with TRBD2 matching over 14 bases. The CDR3 contains 15 residues. The junction had 10 bases not matched to a gene; V was cut back by 5 bases and J by 10 bases. Per the germline V gene, CDR1 is DFQATT and CDR2 is SNEGSKA (reference sequence).